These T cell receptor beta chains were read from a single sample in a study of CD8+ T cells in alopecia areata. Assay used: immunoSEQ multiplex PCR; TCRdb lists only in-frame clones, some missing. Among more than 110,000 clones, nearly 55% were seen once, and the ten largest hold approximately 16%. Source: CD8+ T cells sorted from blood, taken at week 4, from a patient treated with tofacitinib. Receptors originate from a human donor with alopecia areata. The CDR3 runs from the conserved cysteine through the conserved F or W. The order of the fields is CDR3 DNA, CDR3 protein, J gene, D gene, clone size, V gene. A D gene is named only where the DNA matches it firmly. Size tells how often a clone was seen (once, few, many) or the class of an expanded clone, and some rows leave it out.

DNA: TGTGCCAGCAGCTTATTGGGACGGGGGACAGAGACCCAGTACTTC; CDR3: CASSLLGRGTETQYF; J: TRBJ2-5; D: NA; size: NA; V: TRBV7-8
DNA: TGCAGCGTTGAAGGCCTAGGAAACGAGCAGTACTTC; CDR3: CSVEGLGNEQYF; J: TRBJ2-7; D: NA; size: NA; V: TRBV29-1
DNA: TGTGCCAGCAGTGAAGGGACTAGCGGGGGGGCTTTGGATGAGCAGTTCTTC; CDR3: CASSEGTSGGALDEQFF; J: TRBJ2-1; D: TRBD2; size: NA; V: TRBV6-1
DNA: TGCAGCGTTCGCCCTCGGTCGAACACTGAAGCTTTCTTT; CDR3: CSVRPRSNTEAFF; J: TRBJ1-1; D: NA; size: NA; V: TRBV29-1
DNA: TGTGCCACCAGGGGGGATAGCAATCAGCCCCAGCATTTT; CDR3: CATRGDSNQPQHF; J: TRBJ1-5; D: NA; size: once; V: TRBV15
DNA: TGTGCCAGCTTAAACATCGCTTCTATGAACACTGAAGCTTTCTTT; CDR3: CASLNIASMNTEAFF; J: TRBJ1-1; D: NA; size: NA; V: TRBV2
DNA: TGTGCCTGGGGAGCGGGGGCCTACAATGAGCAGTTCTTC; CDR3: CAWGAGAYNEQFF; J: TRBJ2-1; D: TRBD2; size: few; V: TRBV30
DNA: TGTGCCAGCAGCTCCATAGCGGGGGAAGAGACCCAGTACTTC; CDR3: CASSSIAGEETQYF; J: TRBJ2-5; D: TRBD2; size: once; V: TRBV5-6
DNA: TGTGCCTGGAGTGTACAAGTCTCTGAGCAGTACTTC; CDR3: CAWSVQVSEQYF; J: TRBJ2-7; D: NA; size: NA; V: TRBV30
DNA: TGTGCCAGCAGTTTAGGGACTGAAGCTTTCTTT; CDR3: CASSLGTEAFF; J: TRBJ1-1; D: NA; size: NA; V: TRBV27
DNA: TGCGCCAGCAGCCCGCTCAGGGGACAGGACACAGATACGCAGTATTTT; CDR3: CASSPLRGQDTDTQYF; J: TRBJ2-3; D: TRBD1; size: NA; V: TRBV4-1
DNA: TGTGCCAGCAGTTATGGCTATGGCTACACCTTC; CDR3: CASSYGYGYTF; J: TRBJ1-2; D: NA; size: NA; V: TRBV6-5
DNA: TGTGCCAGCAGCCCTTTCCGGCGGGGCCAAGAGACCCAGTACTTC; CDR3: CASSPFRRGQETQYF; J: TRBJ2-5; D: NA; size: NA; V: TRBV7-9
DNA: TGCGCCAGCAGCTTGGTGGAGGGAACGCGGTACGAGCAGTACTTC; CDR3: CASSLVEGTRYEQYF; J: TRBJ2-7; D: NA; size: NA; V: TRBV5-1
DNA: TGTGCCAGCAGCCTAAGCGGGGCGGCAGATACGCAGTATTTT; CDR3: CASSLSGAADTQYF; J: TRBJ2-3; D: TRBD2; size: NA; V: TRBV9
DNA: TGCAGCGTTGAAGAAGGGAATACATACGAAAAACTGTTTTTT; CDR3: CSVEEGNTYEKLFF; J: TRBJ1-4; D: NA; size: NA; V: TRBV29-1
DNA: TGCAGCGTTGGGGGACAGTCCGAGCAGTACTTC; CDR3: CSVGGQSEQYF; J: TRBJ2-7; D: TRBD1; size: NA; V: TRBV29-1
DNA: TGCAGCGTTGCCCCCGCTGAAGCTTTCTTT; CDR3: CSVAPAEAFF; J: TRBJ1-1; D: NA; size: NA; V: TRBV29-1
DNA: TGTGCCACCAGCATAATAGCGGGGGGGGCGGATACGCAGTATTTT; CDR3: CATSIIAGGADTQYF; J: TRBJ2-3; D: TRBD2; size: NA; V: TRBV15
DNA: TGTGCCAGCAGCTCGACAGGAGGGGGAAATCAGCCCCAGCATTTT; CDR3: CASSSTGGGNQPQHF; J: TRBJ1-5; D: NA; size: NA; V: TRBV7-9
DNA: TGTGCCAGCAGTTTAGGTTTGGTACATGAGCAGTTCTTC; CDR3: CASSLGLVHEQFF; J: TRBJ2-1; D: NA; size: NA; V: TRBV27
DNA: TGTGCCAGCAGTACGAATACTCCGGGACAAATTAAAGCTTTCTTT; CDR3: CASSTNTPGQIKAFF; J: TRBJ1-1; D: NA; size: many; V: TRBV27
DNA: TGTGCCTGGAGTGTCGGAGTGACGATCGAAAACACCATATATTTT; CDR3: CAWSVGVTIENTIYF; J: TRBJ1-3; D: NA; size: once; V: TRBV30
DNA: TGTGCCAGCACCCCGAGTGGCTATGGCTACACCTTC; CDR3: CASTPSGYGYTF; J: TRBJ1-2; D: NA; size: NA; V: TRBV2
DNA: TGTGCCAGCAGCTTAGACACCGGGGAGCTGTTTTTT; CDR3: CASSLDTGELFF; J: TRBJ2-2; D: NA; size: once; V: TRBV11-1
DNA: TGTGCCAGCAGCGTAGGGGGAGGGGAGCTGTTTTTT; CDR3: CASSVGGGELFF; J: TRBJ2-2; D: NA; size: NA; V: TRBV9
DNA: TGTGCCAGCAGCGTAACCCAACGCACAGATACGCAGTATTTT; CDR3: CASSVTQRTDTQYF; J: TRBJ2-3; D: NA; size: once; V: TRBV9
DNA: TGTGCCAGCAGTGACACCACCTACGAGCAGTACTTC; CDR3: CASSDTTYEQYF; J: TRBJ2-7; D: NA; size: NA; V: TRBV6-1
DNA: TGTGCCAGCAGCTTGATAGGGGATCAGCCCCAGCATTTT; CDR3: CASSLIGDQPQHF; J: TRBJ1-5; D: NA; size: few; V: TRBV5-6
DNA: TGTGCCAGCAGTTTAAGGGTTCCGGACTCCTACAATGAGCAGTTCTTC; CDR3: CASSLRVPDSYNEQFF; J: TRBJ2-1; D: NA; size: NA; V: TRBV27
DNA: TGCAGCGGAGGGGGGGGAATGGTAAATGAGCAGTTCTTC; CDR3: CSGGGGMVNEQFF; J: TRBJ2-1; D: NA; size: few; V: TRBV29-1
DNA: TGTGCCAGCAGCCTCTGGGGGACAGGGGGCTCCCATGAGCAGTTCTTC; CDR3: CASSLWGTGGSHEQFF; J: TRBJ2-1; D: TRBD1; size: NA; V: TRBV7-2
DNA: TGTGCCTGGACCGACAGGGTGACGTACGAGCAGTACTTC; CDR3: CAWTDRVTYEQYF; J: TRBJ2-7; D: TRBD1; size: few; V: TRBV30
DNA: TGTGCCAGCAGCCCCCGGGGGGCGACTAATGAAAAACTGTTTTTT; CDR3: CASSPRGATNEKLFF; J: TRBJ1-4; D: NA; size: NA; V: TRBV27
DNA: TGTGCCAGCAGCCCAGGACTAGCGGGCCCAATGTGGGCCGGGGAGCTGTTTTTT; CDR3: CASSPGLAGPMWAGELFF; J: TRBJ2-2; D: TRBD2; size: few; V: TRBV7-3
DNA: TGTGCCAGCAGCCCCGGTGAGGGAACCTATGGCTACACCTTC; CDR3: CASSPGEGTYGYTF; J: TRBJ1-2; D: NA; size: NA; V: TRBV7-9
DNA: TGTGCCAGCAGGAGAGGGGGGAGCAATCAGCCCCAGCATTTT; CDR3: CASRRGGSNQPQHF; J: TRBJ1-5; D: NA; size: NA; V: TRBV27
DNA: TGCGCCAGCAGCCAAGTGGGTAGCACAGATACGCAGTATTTT; CDR3: CASSQVGSTDTQYF; J: TRBJ2-3; D: NA; size: once; V: TRBV4-1
DNA: TGTGCCAGCAGCGTTCAGGGGGCAGGAGGCTACACCTTC; CDR3: CASSVQGAGGYTF; J: TRBJ1-2; D: TRBD1; size: NA; V: TRBV9